The clone carrying this T cell receptor (beta chain) was found a few times. TCRdb re-called the 5' RACE reads with MiXCR, one entry per CDR3 protein. The table has some 40,000 distinct CDR3 sequences, 29% seen once; the top ten hold roughly 3.5%. This clonotype originated in a female donor with breast cancer. Specimen: memory CD4+ T cells sorted from a lymph node. Subset reported: memory CD4+ T cells, CD4+CD45RO+CD25-.

CDR3 amino acids: CATSRDLAGGDSPLHF. In DNA form, the CDR3 reads TGTGCCACCAGCAGAGATCTGGCAGGTGGGGATTCACCCCTCCACTTT. J is TRBJ1-6 and V is TRBV15; no firm D call. CDR1 and CDR2 from the germline V gene are LNHNV and YYDKDF (reference sequence). V lost 0 bases and J lost 8, with 14 bases in between. This CDR3 region has 16 residues.